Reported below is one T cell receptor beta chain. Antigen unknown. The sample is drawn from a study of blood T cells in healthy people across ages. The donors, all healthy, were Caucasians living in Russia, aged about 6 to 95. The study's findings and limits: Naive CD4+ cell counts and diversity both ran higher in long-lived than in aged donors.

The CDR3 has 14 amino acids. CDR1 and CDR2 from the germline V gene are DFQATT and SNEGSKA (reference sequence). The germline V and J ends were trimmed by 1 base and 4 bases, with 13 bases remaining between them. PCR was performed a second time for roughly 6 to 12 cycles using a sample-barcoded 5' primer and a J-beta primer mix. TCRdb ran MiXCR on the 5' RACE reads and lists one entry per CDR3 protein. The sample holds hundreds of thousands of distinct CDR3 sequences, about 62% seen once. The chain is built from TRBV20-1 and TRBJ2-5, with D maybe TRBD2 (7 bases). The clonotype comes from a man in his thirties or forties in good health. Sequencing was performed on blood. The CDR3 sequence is CSARVKGGGETQYF. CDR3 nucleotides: TGCAGTGCTAGAGTTAAAGGGGGGGGAGAGACCCAGTACTTC.